These 25 T cell receptor beta chains were sequenced from one sample in a study of blood T cell repertoires in COVID-19. Assay used: immunoSEQ multiplex PCR; TCRdb lists only in-frame clones, some missing. Here the sample spans around 200,000 clones, approximately 89% being singletons. The sample consisted of PBMCs or T cells enriched from blood (not recorded which). The receptors here all came from a woman between 18 and 29 years old who had recovered from COVID-19.

This chain connects TRBV28 to TRBJ2-3; no clear D gene. The CDR3 sequence is 15 residues long. Germline V lookup: CDR1 MDHEN, CDR2 SYDVKM. V shed 2 bases and J shed 3 bases, with 12 bases lying between them. In nucleotides, the CDR3 is TGTGCCAGCAGTTTACCCTCTCGCGGAACAGATACGCAGTATTTT. Amino acids: CASSLPSRGTDTQYF.

This CDR3 reads CASSVGDSSYEQYF. The CDR3 DNA follows: TGTGCCAGCAGCGTAGGGGACAGCTCCTACGAGCAGTACTTC. The genes are TRBV9 and TRBJ2-7; TRBD1 matches at 7 bases. CDR3 length: 14 residues. From germline, CDR1 is SGDLS and CDR2 YYNGEE. The J segment lost 0 bases and the V segment lost 0 bases, leaving 0 bases of the junction unmatched.

This sequence joins TRBV5-1 and TRBJ2-7; 9 bases fit TRBD1. Germline CDR1 and CDR2: SGHRS and YFSETQ. The V and J ends lost 4 bases and 3 bases, in that order; junction bases with no gene match: 8. This CDR3 comprises 15 residues. The CDR3 DNA follows: TGCGCCAGCAGCGGAGAGGACAGGGGAAGCTACGAGCAGTACTTC. Translating gives CASSGEDRGSYEQYF.

The gene calls are TRBV2 and TRBJ2-1, with 11 bases matching TRBD2. Losses at the gene ends were 4 bases for V and 9 bases for J; bases not matched to a gene: 14. The CDR3 runs 17 residues. The germline gives CDR1 SNHLY, CDR2 FYNNEI. The CDR3 DNA sequence: TGTGCCAGCAGTGCCCGTAGCGGGAGGGCCGGTCTTAGTGAGCAGTTCTTC. Translation: CASSARSGRAGLSEQFF.

The V gene is TRBV7-8, the J gene TRBJ2-3, with a possible D match to TRBD2 (7 bases). V was shortened by 8 bases and J by 2 bases, with 17 bases between the two germline ends. Germline V gene sequence: CDR1 SGHVS, CDR2 FQNEAQ. The CDR3 is 15 residues long. CDR3 residues: CASSQWGGPTDTQYF. CDR3 nucleotide sequence: TGTGCCAGCTCACAGTGGGGGGGCCCCACAGATACGCAGTATTTT.

This clone was picked up a small number of times. The rearrangement uses TRBV3-1 (or the pseudogene TRBV3-2) and TRBJ1-1, with a tentative D call TRBD1 (6 bases). Trimming pared 6 bases from V and 0 bases from J, leaving 11 bases between. Germline-derived CDR1 and CDR2 are LGHDT and YNNKEL (reference sequence). There are 14 residues in the CDR3. Here the CDR3 reads CASSWDNLNTEAFF. The CDR3, as DNA: TGTGCCAGCAGTTGGGACAACTTGAACACTGAAGCTTTCTTT.

This chain joins TRBV7-5 and TRBJ2-1; the DNA was not compared with TRBD2, the D call given in the table. TRBV7-5 constitutes a pseudogene. This CDR3 spans 15 amino acids. The CDR3 protein is CARSVGLAGVDEQFF. As DNA, the CDR3 is TGTGCCAGAAGCGTGGGACTAGCGGGAGTGGATGAGCAGTTCTTC.

The J gene is TRBJ2-1, the V gene TRBV11-2; D gene uncertain. The V and J ends lost 3 bases and 15 bases respectively, with 18 bases between them. The CDR3 is made up of 13 amino acids. Per the germline V gene, CDR1 is SGHAT and CDR2 is FQNNGV. This CDR3 is CASSLVPRPRLFF. The DNA for the CDR3 is TGTGCCAGCAGCTTGGTCCCGCGCCCGAGGCTGTTCTTC.

The V and J genes are TRBV6-5 and TRBJ2-1, with 9 bases that match TRBD2. Germline CDR1 MNHEY, CDR2 SVGAGI. Trimming at V came to 4 bases and at J to 0 bases, leaving 1 base not matched to a gene. The CDR3 covers 15 residues. The CDR3 coding sequence is TGTGCCAGCAGTTTACTAGCGGGCTCCTACAATGAGCAGTTCTTC. Amino acid sequence: CASSLLAGSYNEQFF.

The V call is TRBV7-3, the J call TRBJ2-1; the match to TRBD1 covers 9 bases. This CDR3 spans 16 amino acids. Germline CDR1 and CDR2: SGHTA and FQGTGA. J gave up 9 bases and V 4 bases, and 13 bases lay outside the gene matches. The CDR3 DNA follows: TGTGCCAGCAGCTCAAGTAAAGCCACAGGGGGCGGTGAGCAGTTCTTC. Encoded protein: CASSSSKATGGGEQFF.

The chain carries TRBV27 and TRBJ1-2; TRBD1 might be the D (6 bases). The CDR3 consists of 15 residues. Germline loops: CDR1 MNHEY, CDR2 SMNVEV (reference sequence). Trimming removed 5 bases from V and 0 bases from J, with 13 bases in between. CDR3: CASSAMDSPNYGYTF. The CDR3 coding sequence is TGTGCCAGCAGTGCAATGGACAGTCCTAACTATGGCTACACCTTC.

The gene calls are TRBV7-9 and TRBJ2-6; no clear D gene. Trimming removed 8 bases from V and 1 base from J, with 9 bases in between. Germline lookup yields CDR1 SEHNR and CDR2 FQNEAQ (reference sequence). The CDR3 spans 14 residues. The chain's CDR3 is CASGRLSGANVLTF. CDR3 DNA sequence: TGTGCCAGCGGCAGGCTTTCTGGGGCCAACGTCCTGACTTTC.

This clone was observed a few times. V and J are TRBV28 and TRBJ2-3; 7 bases agree with TRBD2. CDR3 length: 14 residues. Germline CDR1 MDHEN, CDR2 SYDVKM. The V gene end was trimmed by 3 bases and the J gene end by 5 bases; junction bases not matched to a gene: 5. The CDR3 is CASSLVPGGDTQYF. The CDR3 nucleotides read TGTGCCAGCAGTTTGGTTCCGGGGGGAGATACGCAGTATTTT.

V usage is TRBV7-3 and J usage is TRBJ2-2, with D maybe TRBD1 (6 bases). Trimming took 5 bases from V and 6 from J, leaving 10 bases between them. The V gene's germline CDR1 is SGHTA and CDR2 FQGTGA. This CDR3 has 13 amino acids. As DNA, the CDR3 is TGTGCCAGCAGCACTCAGGGGTCCGGGGAGCTGTTTTTT. Protein product: CASSTQGSGELFF. Complete variable domain (other parts from reference TRBV7-3 and TRBJ2-2): GAGVSQTPSNKVTEKGKYVELRCDPISGHTALYWYRQSLGQGPEFLIYFQGTGAADDSGLPNDRFFAVRPEGSVSTLKIQRTERGDSAVYLCASSTQGSGELFFGEGSRLTVL.

This rearrangement joins TRBV4-1 to TRBJ1-1, with 7 bases fitting TRBD1. V was pared by 0 bases and J by 9 bases, with 7 bases of the junction left unmatched. The CDR3 sequence is 14 residues long. CDR1 and CDR2 (germline): MGHRA, YSYEKL. CDR3 DNA sequence: TGCGCCAGCAGCCAAGAATTGACAGGGCGGCAAGCTTTCTTT. Translation: CASSQELTGRQAFF.

The rearrangement links TRBV28 to TRBJ2-7, with a weak D call TRBD1 (5 bases). The germline CDR1 and CDR2 sequences are MDHEN and SYDVKM. This CDR3 region has 12 residues. Trimming shortened V by 6 bases and J by 6 bases, and 12 bases separated the two germline ends. The CDR3 coding sequence is TGTGCCAGCAGCCCAGGGCTCCGCGAGCAGTACTTC. Translating gives CASSPGLREQYF.

This chain links TRBV28 with TRBJ1-4; D gene ambiguous. V shed 9 bases and J shed 4 bases, with 9 bases lying between them. CDR1 is MDHEN, CDR2 SYDVKM, per germline. The CDR3 is 12 amino acids. The CDR3 loop is CASTELNEKLFF. For the CDR3, the DNA is TGTGCCAGTACAGAACTTAATGAAAAACTGTTTTTT.

This rearrangement joins TRBV30 to TRBJ2-7; tentative D call: TRBD2 (6 bases). The CDR3 length is 14 residues. The germline V gene encodes CDR1 GTSNPN and CDR2 SVGIG (reference sequence). The V and J ends lost 2 bases and 6 bases respectively, with 17 bases between them. CDR3 nucleotide sequence: TGTGCCTGGAGTCCCCCCGGAGGGCCAATCGAGCAGTACTTC. Its translation: CAWSPPGGPIEQYF. The full variable domain, its missing parts supplied by reference TRBV30 and TRBJ2-7, is SQTIHQWPATLVQPVGSPLSLECTVEGTSNPNLYWYRQAAGRGLQLLFYSVGIGQISSEVPQNLSASRPQDRQFILSSKKLLLSDSGFYLCAWSPPGGPIEQYFGPGTRLTVT.

This sequence joins TRBV27 and TRBJ2-2, with 7 bases lining up with TRBD1. J was trimmed by 0 bases and V by 6 bases; bases with no gene match: 4. Germline CDR1 MNHEY, CDR2 SMNVEV (reference sequence). The CDR3 length is 15 residues. The chain's CDR3 is CASSLGTANTGELFF. The CDR3 DNA reads TGTGCCAGCAGCTTAGGGACAGCGAACACCGGGGAGCTGTTTTTT.

The chain combines TRBV28 with TRBJ1-2; D not certain. The germline CDR1 and CDR2 sequences are MDHEN and SYDVKM. Trimming stripped 3 bases from V and 2 bases from J, with 10 bases between. The CDR3 is made up of 14 amino acids. The chain's CDR3 is CASSFGVRNYGYTF. In DNA form, the CDR3 reads TGTGCCAGCAGTTTCGGGGTCCGAAACTATGGCTACACCTTC.

J is TRBJ2-7 and V is TRBV7-2; D gene unclear. The length of the CDR3 is 17 residues. V lost 5 bases, J lost 0 bases, and 20 bases lay in between. The germline V gene encodes CDR1 SGHTA and CDR2 FQGNSA. The CDR3 DNA sequence: TGTGCCAGCAGCCCGAGCACCCCTTTCTCAAGCTCCTACGAGCAGTACTTC. Residues: CASSPSTPFSSSYEQYF.

The CDR3, as DNA: TGTGCCAGTAGTATCTCCGGACAAACTATGGGCTATGGCTACACCTTC. This codes for CASSISGQTMGYGYTF. This sequence joins TRBV19 and TRBJ1-2; the D gene is possibly TRBD1 (5 bases). Germline assignment: CDR1 LNHDA and CDR2 SQIVND (reference sequence). The V end was cut by 3 bases, the J end by 4 bases, with 18 bases between. The CDR3 is made up of 16 amino acids.

This chain connects TRBV18 to TRBJ2-7, with TRBD1 as a possible D gene (6 bases). The germline V gene encodes CDR1 KGHSH and CDR2 LQKENI. CDR3 length equals 15 residues. V was clipped by 4 bases and J by 1 base, with 14 bases between them. The CDR3 spells CASSLQGGISYEQYF. CDR3 sequence (DNA): TGTGCCAGCTCACTACAGGGTGGGATATCCTACGAGCAGTACTTC. The full variable domain, completed using reference TRBV18 and TRBJ2-7, is NAGVMQNPRHLVRRRGQEARLRCSPMKGHSHVYWYRQLPEEGLKFMVYLQKENIIDESGMPKERFSAEFPKEGPSILRIQQVVRGDSAAYFCASSLQGGISYEQYFGPGTRLTVT.

This chain connects TRBV6-5 to TRBJ1-3; D call uncertain. Germline V gene lookup returns CDR1 MNHEY and CDR2 SVGAGI. V was clipped by 7 bases and J by 4 bases, with 14 bases between them. The CDR3 is 14 amino acids. The CDR3 bases are TGTGCCAGCACCAAGGAGGACGGAGGAAACACCATATATTTT. As protein: CASTKEDGGNTIYF.

V and J are TRBV5-1 and TRBJ2-7; no definite D call. Germline CDR1 reads SGHRS; CDR2 reads YFSETQ. V lost 3 bases, J lost 3 bases, and 13 bases lay in between. The CDR3 runs 14 residues. CDR3 nucleotides: TGCGCCAGCAGCTCCTTCGGCGGAGACTACGAGCAGTACTTC. Its protein product is CASSSFGGDYEQYF.